The sequence of this TCR beta chain was determined in a study of cytotoxic CD8 clonotypes in ibrutinib-treated CLL. The overall study: For this cohort, patients were roughly 10 relapsed/refractory and around 16 treatment-naive, while some 17 were IGHV unmutated. Responses comprised approximately 25 partial and 2 complete; at median about 71 months, approximately 14 remained remitted and some 12 progressed.

Germline V gene lookup returns CDR1 SGHRS and CDR2 YFSETQ. The V gene end was trimmed by 5 bases and the J gene end by 8 bases; junction bases not matched to a gene: 10. The CDR3 spans 16 residues. Clones were sequenced by immunoSEQ multiplex PCR, and TCRdb holds only the in-frame ones, with some missing. The sample holds tens of thousands of clones; 50% to 70% are singletons and the top ten take just over 20%. This clone was found many times. Sequences were derived from PBMCs, sampled after 24 months of ibrutinib treatment. V gene TRBV5-1 combines with J gene TRBJ2-1; TRBD2 aligns across 13 bases. This clonotype was sampled from a human donor with chronic lymphocytic leukemia. CDR3 in DNA: TGCGCCAGCAGTTATCAAACTAGCGGGGGGGCGGATGAGCAGTTCTTC. Its protein is CASSYQTSGGADEQFF.